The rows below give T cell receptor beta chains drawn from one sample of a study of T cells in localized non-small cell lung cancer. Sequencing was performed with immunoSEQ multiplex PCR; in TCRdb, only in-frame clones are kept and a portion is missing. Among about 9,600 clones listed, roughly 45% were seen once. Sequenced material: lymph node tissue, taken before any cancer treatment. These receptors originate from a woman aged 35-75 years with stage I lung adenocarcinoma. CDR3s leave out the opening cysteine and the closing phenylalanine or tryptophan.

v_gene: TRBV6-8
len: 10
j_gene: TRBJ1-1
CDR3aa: ASSPHDTEAF

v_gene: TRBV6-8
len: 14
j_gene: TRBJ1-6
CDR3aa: ASSHQQGSYNSPLH

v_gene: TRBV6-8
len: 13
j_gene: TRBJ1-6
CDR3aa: ASSRAGTGNSPLH

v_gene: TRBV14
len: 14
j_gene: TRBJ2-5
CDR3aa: ASSPGVAGIQETQY

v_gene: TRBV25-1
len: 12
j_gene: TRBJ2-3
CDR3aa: ASSQQGRTDTQY

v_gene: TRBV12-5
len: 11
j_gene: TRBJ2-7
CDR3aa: ASGRADGYEQY

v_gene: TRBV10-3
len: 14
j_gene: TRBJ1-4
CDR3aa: AISESTWGAGEKLF

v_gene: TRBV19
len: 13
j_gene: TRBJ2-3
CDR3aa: ASSTGPISTDTQY

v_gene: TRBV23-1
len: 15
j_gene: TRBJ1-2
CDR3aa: ASSQVPGEKAIYGYT

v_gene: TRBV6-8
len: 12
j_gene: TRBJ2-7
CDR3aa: ASSYSVQAYEQY

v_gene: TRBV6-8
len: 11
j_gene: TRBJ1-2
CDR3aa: ASSDQGLNGYT

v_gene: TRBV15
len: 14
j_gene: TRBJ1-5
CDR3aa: ATSRRGGTGDQPQH

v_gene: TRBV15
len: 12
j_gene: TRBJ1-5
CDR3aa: ATSRSRGGQPQH

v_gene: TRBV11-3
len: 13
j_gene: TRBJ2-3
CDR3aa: ASSFSWGGTDTQY

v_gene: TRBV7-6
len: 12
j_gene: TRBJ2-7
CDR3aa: ASSLGAGNYEQY

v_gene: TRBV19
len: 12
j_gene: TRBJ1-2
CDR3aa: ASNLGPQGHGYT

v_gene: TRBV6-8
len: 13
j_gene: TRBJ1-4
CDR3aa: ASSFGTGEDEKLF

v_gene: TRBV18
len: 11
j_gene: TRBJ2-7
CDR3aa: ASSPPPRGEQY

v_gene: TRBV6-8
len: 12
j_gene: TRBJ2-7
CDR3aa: ASSYSDRGYEQY

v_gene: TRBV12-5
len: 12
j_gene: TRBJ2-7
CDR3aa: ASGLGTGRGEQY

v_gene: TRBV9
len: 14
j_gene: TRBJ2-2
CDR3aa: ASSETGTGTTGELF

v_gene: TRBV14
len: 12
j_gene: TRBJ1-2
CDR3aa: ASSRDRRGNGYT

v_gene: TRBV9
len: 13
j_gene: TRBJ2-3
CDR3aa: ASSVMGENTDTQY

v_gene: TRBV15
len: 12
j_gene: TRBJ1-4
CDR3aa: AISRGTTNEKLF

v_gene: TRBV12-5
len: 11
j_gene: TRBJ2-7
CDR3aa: ASGFWTGGEQY

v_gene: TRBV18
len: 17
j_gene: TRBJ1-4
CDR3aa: ASSPRPLPTGATNEKLF

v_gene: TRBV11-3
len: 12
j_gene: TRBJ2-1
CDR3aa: ASSSGQTSNEQF

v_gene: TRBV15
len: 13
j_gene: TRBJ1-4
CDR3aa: ATSRGDATNEKLF

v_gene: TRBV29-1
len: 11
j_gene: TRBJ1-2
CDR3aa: SVDWTGGHGYT

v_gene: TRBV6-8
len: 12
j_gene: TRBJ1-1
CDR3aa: ASIRHSTNTEAF

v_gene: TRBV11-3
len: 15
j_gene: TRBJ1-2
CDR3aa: ASSSRRIGGAFYGYT

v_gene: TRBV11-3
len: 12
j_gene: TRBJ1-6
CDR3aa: ASSLDSGDSPLH

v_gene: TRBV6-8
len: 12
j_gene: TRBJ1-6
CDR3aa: ASSQTLNDSPLH

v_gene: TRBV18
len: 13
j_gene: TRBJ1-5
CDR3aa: ASSGQTNSNQPQH

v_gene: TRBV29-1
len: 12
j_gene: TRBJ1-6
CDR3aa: SVRIGDGSSPLH

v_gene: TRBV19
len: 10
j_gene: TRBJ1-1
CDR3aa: ASKFSGGEAF

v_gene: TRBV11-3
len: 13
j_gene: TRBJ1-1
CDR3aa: ASSLGGGLNTEAF

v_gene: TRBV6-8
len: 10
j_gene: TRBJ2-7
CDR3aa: ASGDSTYEQY

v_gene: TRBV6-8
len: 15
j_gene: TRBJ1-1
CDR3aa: ASSYGTEGEEYTEAF

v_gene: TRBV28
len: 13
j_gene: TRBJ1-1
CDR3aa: ASSSPGGKDTEAF

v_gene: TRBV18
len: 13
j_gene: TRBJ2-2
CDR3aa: ASSSTGDNTGELF

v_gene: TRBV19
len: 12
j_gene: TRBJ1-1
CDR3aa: ASSLGGVGTEAF

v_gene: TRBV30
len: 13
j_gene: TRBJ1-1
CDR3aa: AWSAAGTPNTEAF

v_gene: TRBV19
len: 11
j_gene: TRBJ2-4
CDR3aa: ASRDRGQAIQY

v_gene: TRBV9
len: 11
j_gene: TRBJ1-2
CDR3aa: ASSVLPGHGYT

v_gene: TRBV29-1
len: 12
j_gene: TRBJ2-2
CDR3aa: SVGDRGGTGELF

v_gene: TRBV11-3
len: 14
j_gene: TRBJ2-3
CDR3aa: ASSYLGAHGTDTQY

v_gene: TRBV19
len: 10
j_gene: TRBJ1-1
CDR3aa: ASGFIRAEAF

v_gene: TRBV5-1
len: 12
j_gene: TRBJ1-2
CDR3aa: ASSLEGQGYGYT

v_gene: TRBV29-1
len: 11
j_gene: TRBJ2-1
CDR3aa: SVYRDTINEQF

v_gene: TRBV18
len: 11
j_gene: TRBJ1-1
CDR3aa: ASSPGTNREAF

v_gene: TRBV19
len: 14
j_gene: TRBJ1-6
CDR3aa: ASSPPSGTGGSPLH

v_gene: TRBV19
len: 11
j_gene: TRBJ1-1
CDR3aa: ASSTTKTGEAF

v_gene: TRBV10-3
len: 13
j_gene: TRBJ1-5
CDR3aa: AISEGESLNQPQH

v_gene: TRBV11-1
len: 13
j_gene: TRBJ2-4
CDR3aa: ASSLGGGQREVRY

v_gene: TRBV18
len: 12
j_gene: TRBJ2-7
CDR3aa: ASSPGLGSYEQY

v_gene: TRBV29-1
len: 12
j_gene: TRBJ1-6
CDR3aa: SVRAGILDSPLH

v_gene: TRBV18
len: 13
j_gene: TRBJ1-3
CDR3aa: ASSPPSSSGNTIY

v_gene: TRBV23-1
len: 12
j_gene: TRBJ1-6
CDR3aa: ASRPGQGRSPLH

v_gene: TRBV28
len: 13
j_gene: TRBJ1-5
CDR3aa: ASSPGRVGNQPQH